The following is a T cell receptor beta chain sequence with its context. The antigen is undetermined. This record comes from a study of T cell responses to AZD1222 COVID-19 vaccine. Points from the study as a whole: White British people made up most donors, females outnumbered males, and clonal diversity was possibly underestimated. Spike-wide coverage was observed for vaccine-associated CD4 TCRs, with dominant responses at 160-218 and 743-854. Unmutated variant regions are reportedly the target of nearly half of TCRs that are spike-specific.

J lost 2 bases, V lost 1 base, and 7 bases had no gene match. Germline V lookup: CDR1 KGHDR, CDR2 SFDVKD. CDR3 length: 17 residues. Clones were sequenced by immunoSEQ multiplex PCR, and TCRdb holds only the in-frame ones, with some missing. The sample records 50,000 to 55,000 clones, about nine tenths being singletons. Timing groups of about 4 and about 12 weeks for second doses were pooled. V usage is TRBV24-1 and J usage is TRBJ1-2; the match to TRBD1 covers 9 bases. This TCR was sampled from an adult who received the AZD1222 COVID-19 vaccine. Sample: peripheral blood, taken 28 days after the second AZD1222 dose. In DNA, the CDR3 is TGTGCCACCAGTGATTTCGATCCGGGGACAGGGAACTATGGCTACACCTTC. Residues: CATSDFDPGTGNYGYTF.